This T cell receptor (beta chain) stems from a study of T-cell reconstitution after alpha-beta-depleted transplantation in children. Regarding the study as a whole: Reported findings indicate that, about two months after transplant, alpha-beta T cells came from several hundred expanded clones, which were derived from non-depleted graft cells. Newly produced T cells mostly accounted for T-cell counts and diversity one year post-transplant. Diversity of TCRbeta at day 60 was high in some patients, arising from surviving recipient T cells and thymic progenitors.

TCRbeta library preparation incorporated unique molecular identifiers. From the PCR reads, TCRdb called clonotypes with MiXCR, one entry per CDR3 protein. The sample carries under 850,000 distinct CDR3 sequences, about 12% recorded once. Germline V gene sequence: CDR1 GTSNPN, CDR2 SVGIG (reference sequence). The CDR3 runs 13 residues. The V end was cut by 0 bases, the J end by 2 bases, with 5 bases between. About this clonotype itself: The antigen is not known.

This specimen consisted of PBMCs, obtained before TCRalphabeta/CD19-depleted stem cell transplant. The TCR comes from a girl aged 2 to 9 with congenital amegakaryocytic thrombocytopenia, due to receive a stem cell transplant. The rearrangement joins TRBV30 to TRBJ2-1; no reliable D call. Here the CDR3 DNA reads TGTGCCTGGAGTGTTGGGCCCTACAATGAGCAGTTCTTC. Translated, it gives CAWSVGPYNEQFF.